Below, 11 T cell receptor beta chains from the same sample are listed, as sequenced in a study of blood T cell repertoires in COVID-19. Generated by immunoSEQ multiplex PCR, the TCRdb table keeps only in-frame clones and is missing some. The data contain fewer than 250,000 clones, about 80% of them singletons. Sequenced sample: PBMCs or T cells enriched from blood (not recorded which). Receptors were obtained from a woman between 35 and 50 years old who had been exposed to COVID-19.

This clone has just one count. This chain's CDR3 is CASSPNARGFTEAFF. The CDR3 DNA reads as TGTGCCAGCAGCCCCAACGCTCGGGGGTTCACTGAAGCTTTCTTT. The chain combines TRBV7-2 with TRBJ1-1; D is perhaps TRBD1 (5 bases). The germline gives CDR1 SGHTA, CDR2 FQGNSA. Trimming cost V 5 bases and J 4 bases, with 17 bases left between them. CDR3 length equals 15 residues.

This chain links TRBV19 with TRBJ1-5, with D hard to call. The CDR3 totals 13 residues. Per the germline V gene, CDR1 is LNHDA and CDR2 is SQIVND (reference sequence). Trimming cost V 10 bases and J 11 bases, with 21 bases left between them. In DNA, the CDR3 is TGTGCCACGACCACCGGGGATCAACATACCCAGCATTTT. It yields the protein CATTTGDQHTQHF.

This clone was found once. The rearrangement links TRBV9 to TRBJ2-1; maybe TRBD2 (7 bases). CDR3 size: 15 residues. Germline assignment: CDR1 SGDLS and CDR2 YYNGEE. V was pared by 0 bases and J by 6 bases, with 13 bases between. CDR3 sequence: CASSVDGGAINEQFF. The CDR3 DNA is TGTGCCAGCAGCGTAGATGGGGGGGCCATCAATGAGCAGTTCTTC. The variable domain in full, completed from reference TRBV9 and TRBJ2-1, reads DSGVTQTPKHLITATGQRVTLRCSPRSGDLSVYWYQQSLDQGLQFLIQYYNGEERAKGNILERFSAQQFPDLHSELNLSSLELGDSALYFCASSVDGGAINEQFFGPGTRLTVL.

V and J are TRBV27 and TRBJ1-4; possibly TRBD1 for D (6 bases). Germline CDR1 MNHEY, CDR2 SMNVEV (reference sequence). V lost 0 bases, J lost 7 bases, and 18 bases lay in between. The CDR3 runs to 17 residues. Here the CDR3 DNA reads TGTGCCAGCAGTTTATCCTTCTTGGGGGGGCGCGGTGAAAAACTGTTTTTT. Translation: CASSLSFLGGRGEKLFF.

The rearrangement joins TRBV28 to TRBJ2-3, with 8 bases that match TRBD1. Looked up from germline, CDR1 is MDHEN and CDR2 is SYDVKM. The CDR3 loop spans 18 amino acids. Trimming took 7 bases from V and 3 from J; bases not matched to a gene: 18. The DNA for the CDR3 is TGTGCCAGCACCGGACAGGGTGAATATGCGTTAAGGACAGATACGCAGTATTTT. Encoded protein: CASTGQGEYALRTDTQYF.

The gene calls are TRBV7-8 and TRBJ2-2, with 8 bases identical to TRBD2. Trimming cost V 4 bases and J 7 bases; bases outside gene matches: 11. Looked up from germline, CDR1 is SGHVS and CDR2 is FQNEAQ. The CDR3 has 16 residues. CDR3 in amino acids: CASSSRPAGVVGELFF. CDR3 in DNA: TGTGCCAGCAGCTCCCGGCCAGCGGGGGTGGTCGGGGAGCTGTTTTTT.

This clone has just a few counts. The chain combines TRBV6-5 with TRBJ2-7; TRBD1 is a possible D gene (5 bases). V dropped 2 bases and J dropped 3 bases, with 14 bases sitting between them. Germline values: CDR1 MNHEY, CDR2 SVGAGI. This CDR3 contains 15 residues. The chain's CDR3 is CASSYRPDKRYEQYF. The CDR3, as DNA: TGTGCCAGCAGTTACCGTCCGGACAAGCGCTACGAGCAGTACTTC.

The chain combines TRBV28 with TRBJ1-2; D remains unclear. Trimming took 6 bases from V and 6 from J, leaving 14 bases between them. The CDR3 extends over 13 amino acids. Germline CDR1 reads MDHEN; CDR2 reads SYDVKM. This chain's CDR3 is CASSLSREDGYTF. In nucleotides, the CDR3 is TGTGCCAGCAGCCTCTCTAGGGAGGATGGCTACACCTTC.

V and J are TRBV18 and TRBJ1-1; D gene uncertain. CDR3 length equals 17 residues. Trimming shortened V by 6 bases and J by 1 base, and 21 bases separated the two germline ends. Germline V gene lookup returns CDR1 KGHSH and CDR2 LQKENI. The CDR3 region is CASSPPVAKRRNTEAFF. The CDR3 DNA reads TGTGCCAGCTCCCCCCCGGTTGCCAAGCGTAGGAACACTGAAGCTTTCTTT.

The V call is TRBV28, the J call TRBJ1-5, with D possibly being TRBD1 (6 bases). The CDR3 covers 13 residues. V shed 5 bases and J shed 5 bases, with 10 bases lying between them. Germline V lookup: CDR1 MDHEN, CDR2 SYDVKM. The CDR3 loop is CASSPDRHQPQHF. CDR3 bases: TGTGCCAGCAGTCCGGACAGACATCAGCCCCAGCATTTT. Drawing the rest from reference TRBV28 and TRBJ1-5, the complete variable domain is DVKVTQSSRYLVKRTGEKVFLECVQDMDHENMFWYRQDPGLGLRLIYFSYDVKMKEKGDIPEGYSVSREKKERFSLILESASTNQTSMYLCASSPDRHQPQHFGDGTRLSIL.

The chain uses TRBV9 and TRBJ1-2; no clear D gene. The CDR3 spans 13 residues. The germline CDR1 and CDR2 sequences are SGDLS and YYNGEE. Trimming removed 0 bases from V and 8 bases from J, with 11 bases in between. The CDR3 sequence is CASSVDVGRGYTF. The CDR3 coding sequence is TGTGCCAGCAGCGTAGATGTCGGCAGGGGCTACACCTTC. Based on the CDR3 plus reference TRBV9 and TRBJ1-2, the full variable domain is DSGVTQTPKHLITATGQRVTLRCSPRSGDLSVYWYQQSLDQGLQFLIQYYNGEERAKGNILERFSAQQFPDLHSELNLSSLELGDSALYFCASSVDVGRGYTFGSGTRLTVV.